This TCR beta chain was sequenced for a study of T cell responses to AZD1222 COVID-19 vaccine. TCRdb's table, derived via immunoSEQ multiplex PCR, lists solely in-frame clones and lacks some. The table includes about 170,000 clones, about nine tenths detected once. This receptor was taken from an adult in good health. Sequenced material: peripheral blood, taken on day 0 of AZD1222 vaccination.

CDR3 bases: TGCGCCAGCAATAACGGTGGCTATGGCTACACCTTC. Translating gives CASNNGGYGYTF. V is TRBV4-1 and J is TRBJ1-2; no reliable D call. The CDR3 has 12 residues. The germline CDR1 and CDR2 sequences are MGHRA and YSYEKL. V shed 7 bases and J shed 4 bases, with 10 bases lying between them.